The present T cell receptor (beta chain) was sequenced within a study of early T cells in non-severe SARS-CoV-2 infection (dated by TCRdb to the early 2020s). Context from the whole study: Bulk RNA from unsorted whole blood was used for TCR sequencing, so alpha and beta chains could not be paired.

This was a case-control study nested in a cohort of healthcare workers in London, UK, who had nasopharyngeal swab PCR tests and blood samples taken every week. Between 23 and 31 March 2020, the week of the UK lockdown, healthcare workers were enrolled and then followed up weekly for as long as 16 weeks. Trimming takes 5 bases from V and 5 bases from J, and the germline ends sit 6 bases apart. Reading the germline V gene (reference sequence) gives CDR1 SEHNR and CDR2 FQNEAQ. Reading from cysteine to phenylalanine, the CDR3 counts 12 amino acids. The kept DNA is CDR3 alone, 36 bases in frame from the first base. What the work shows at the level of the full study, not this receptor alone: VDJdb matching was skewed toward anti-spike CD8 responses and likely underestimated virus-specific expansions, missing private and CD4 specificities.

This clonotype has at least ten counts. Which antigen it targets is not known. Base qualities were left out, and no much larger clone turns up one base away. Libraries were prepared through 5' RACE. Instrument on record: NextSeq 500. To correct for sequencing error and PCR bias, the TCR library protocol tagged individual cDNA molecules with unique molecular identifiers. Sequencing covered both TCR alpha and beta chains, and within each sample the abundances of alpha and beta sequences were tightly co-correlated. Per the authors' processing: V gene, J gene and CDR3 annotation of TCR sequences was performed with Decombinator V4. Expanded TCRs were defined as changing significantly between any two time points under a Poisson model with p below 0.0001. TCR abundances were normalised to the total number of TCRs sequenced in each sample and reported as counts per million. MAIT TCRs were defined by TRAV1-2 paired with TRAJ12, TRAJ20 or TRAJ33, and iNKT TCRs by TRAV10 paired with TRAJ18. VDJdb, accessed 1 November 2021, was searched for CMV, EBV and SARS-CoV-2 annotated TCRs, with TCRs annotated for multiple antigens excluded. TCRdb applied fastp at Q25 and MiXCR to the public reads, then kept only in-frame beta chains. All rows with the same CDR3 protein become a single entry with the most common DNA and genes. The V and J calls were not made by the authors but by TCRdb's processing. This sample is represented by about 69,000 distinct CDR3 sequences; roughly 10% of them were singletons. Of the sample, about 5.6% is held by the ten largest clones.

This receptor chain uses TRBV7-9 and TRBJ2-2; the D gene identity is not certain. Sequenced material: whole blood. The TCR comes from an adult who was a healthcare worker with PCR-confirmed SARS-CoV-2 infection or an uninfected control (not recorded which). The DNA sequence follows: TGTGCCAGCAGCACGGCTACCGGGGAGCTGTTTTTT. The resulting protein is CASSTATGELFF.